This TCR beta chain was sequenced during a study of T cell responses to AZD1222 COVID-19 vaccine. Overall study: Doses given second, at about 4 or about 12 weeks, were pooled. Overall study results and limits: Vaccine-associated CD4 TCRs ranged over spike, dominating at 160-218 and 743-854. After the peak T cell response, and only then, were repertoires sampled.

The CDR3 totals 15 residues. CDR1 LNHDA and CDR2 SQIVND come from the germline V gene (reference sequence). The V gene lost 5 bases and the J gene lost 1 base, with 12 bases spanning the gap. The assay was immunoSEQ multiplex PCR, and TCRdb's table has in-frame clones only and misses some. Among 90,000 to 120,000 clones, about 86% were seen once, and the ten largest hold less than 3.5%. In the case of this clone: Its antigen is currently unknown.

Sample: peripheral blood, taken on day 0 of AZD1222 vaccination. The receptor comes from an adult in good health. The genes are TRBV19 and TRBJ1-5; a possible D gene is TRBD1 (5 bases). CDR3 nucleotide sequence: TGTGCCAGTAGTCCTGTCGGGGGAAGCAATCAGCCCCAGCATTTT. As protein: CASSPVGGSNQPQHF.